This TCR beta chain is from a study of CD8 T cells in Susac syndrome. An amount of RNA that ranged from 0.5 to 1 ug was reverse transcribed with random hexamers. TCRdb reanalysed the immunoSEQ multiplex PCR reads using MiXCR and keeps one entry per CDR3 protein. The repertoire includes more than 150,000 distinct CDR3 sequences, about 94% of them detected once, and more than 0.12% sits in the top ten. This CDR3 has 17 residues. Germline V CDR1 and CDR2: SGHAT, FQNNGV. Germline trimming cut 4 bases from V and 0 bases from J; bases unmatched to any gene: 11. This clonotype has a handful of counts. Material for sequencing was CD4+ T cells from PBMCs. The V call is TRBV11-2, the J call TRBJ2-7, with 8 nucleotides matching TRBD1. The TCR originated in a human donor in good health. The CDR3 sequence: CASSSTMGDRSSYEQYF. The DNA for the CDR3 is TGTGCCAGCAGCTCAACTATGGGGGACAGGTCCTCCTACGAGCAGTACTTC.